This T cell receptor (beta chain) was recorded in a study of OX40 agonist ivuxolimab in advanced cancers. Overall study context: It was ivuxolimab, an agonistic anti-OX40 (CD134) antibody, that patients were treated with. People who had prior anti-PD-1, anti-PD-L1 or anti-CTLA-4 therapy could take part, and under 50% had some.

Sequencing used immunoSEQ multiplex PCR; TCRdb keeps in-frame clones, though not all of them. The sample carries tens of thousands of clones, 70% to 90% recorded once. Comment on this clone: Its target is not known.

The CDR3 covers 15 residues. The ends were cut back, 7 bases at V and 0 bases at J, with 12 bases in the middle. From germline, CDR1 is LNHNV and CDR2 YYDKDF (reference sequence). Study results and caveats: Antigen specificity of clonally expanded peripheral T cells was not established. CD4+ and CD8+ T cells in blood underwent clonal expansion by week 6 at 0.1 to 3.0 mg/kg.

The genes are TRBV15 and TRBJ1-4; D remains ambiguous. The sequencing here drew on CD4+ or CD8+ T cells sorted from blood, taken in a trial of the OX40 agonist ivuxolimab. This TCR was sampled from an adult with an advanced solid tumor such as melanoma, head and neck, liver or kidney cancer. The CDR3 DNA reads TGTGCCACCAAGGCGGGAAGTGCAACTAATGAAAAACTGTTTTTT. Translated: CATKAGSATNEKLFF. Filled out from reference TRBV15 and TRBJ1-4, the complete variable domain reads DAMVIQNPRYQVTQFGKPVTLSCSQTLNHNVMYWYQQKSSQAPKLLFHYYDKDFNNEADTPDNFQSRRPNTSFCFLDIRSPGLGDTAMYLCATKAGSATNEKLFFGSGTQLSVL.